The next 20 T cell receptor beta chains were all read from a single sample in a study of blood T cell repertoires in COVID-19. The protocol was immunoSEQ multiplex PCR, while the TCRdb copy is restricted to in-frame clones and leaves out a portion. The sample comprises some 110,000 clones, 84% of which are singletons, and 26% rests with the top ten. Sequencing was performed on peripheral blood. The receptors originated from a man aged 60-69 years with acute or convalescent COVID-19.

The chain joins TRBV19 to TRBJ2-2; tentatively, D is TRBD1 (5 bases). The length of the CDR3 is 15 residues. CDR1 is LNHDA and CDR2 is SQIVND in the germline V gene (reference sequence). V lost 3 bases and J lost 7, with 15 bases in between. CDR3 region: CASSIPPGYNGELFF. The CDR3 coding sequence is TGTGCCAGTAGTATCCCCCCAGGGTACAACGGGGAGCTGTTTTTT.

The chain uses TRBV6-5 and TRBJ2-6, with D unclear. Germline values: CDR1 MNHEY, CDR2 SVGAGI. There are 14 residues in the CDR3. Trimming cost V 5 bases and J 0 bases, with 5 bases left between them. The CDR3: CASSRSSGANVLTF. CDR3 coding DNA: TGTGCCAGCAGTCGCAGCTCTGGGGCCAACGTCCTGACTTTC.

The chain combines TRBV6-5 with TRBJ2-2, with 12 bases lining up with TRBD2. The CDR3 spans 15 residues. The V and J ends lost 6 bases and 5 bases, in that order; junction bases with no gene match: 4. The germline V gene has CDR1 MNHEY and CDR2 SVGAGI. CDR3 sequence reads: CASSRTSGKTGELFF. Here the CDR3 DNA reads TGTGCCAGCAGCCGGACTAGCGGGAAGACCGGGGAGCTGTTTTTT.

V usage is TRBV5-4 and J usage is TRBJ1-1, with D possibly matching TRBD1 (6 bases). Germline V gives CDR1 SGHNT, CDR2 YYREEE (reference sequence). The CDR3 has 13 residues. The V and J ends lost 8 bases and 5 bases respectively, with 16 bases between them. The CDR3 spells CARSRGLGTEAFF. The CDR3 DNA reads TGTGCCAGGAGCAGGGGATTGGGAACTGAAGCTTTCTTT.

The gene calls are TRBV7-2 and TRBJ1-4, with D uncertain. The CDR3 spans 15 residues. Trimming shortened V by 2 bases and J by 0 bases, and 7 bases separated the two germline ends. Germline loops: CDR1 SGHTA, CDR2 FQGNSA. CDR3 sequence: CASSLLPATNEKLFF. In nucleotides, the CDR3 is TGTGCCAGCAGCTTACTCCCTGCAACTAATGAAAAACTGTTTTTT.

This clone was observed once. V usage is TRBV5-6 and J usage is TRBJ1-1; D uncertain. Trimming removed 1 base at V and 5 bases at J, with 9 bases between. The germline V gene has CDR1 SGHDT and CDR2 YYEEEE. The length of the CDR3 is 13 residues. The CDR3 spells CASSLRGGTEAFF. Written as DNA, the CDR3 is TGTGCCAGCAGCTTGAGAGGTGGTACTGAAGCTTTCTTT.

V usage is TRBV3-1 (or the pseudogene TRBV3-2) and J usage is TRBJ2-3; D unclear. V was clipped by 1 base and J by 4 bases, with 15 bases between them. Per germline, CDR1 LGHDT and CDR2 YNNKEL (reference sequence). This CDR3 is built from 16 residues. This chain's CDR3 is CASSQVAGDPADTQYF. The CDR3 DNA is TGTGCCAGCAGCCAAGTCGCAGGCGACCCTGCAGATACGCAGTATTTT.

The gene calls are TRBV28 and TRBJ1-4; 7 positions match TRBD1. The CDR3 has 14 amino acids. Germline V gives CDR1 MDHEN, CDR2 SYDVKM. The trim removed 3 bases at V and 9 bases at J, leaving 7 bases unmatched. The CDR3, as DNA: TGTGCCAGCAGTTTGGGGACAGTAAGGCAAAAACTGTTTTTT. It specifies CASSLGTVRQKLFF. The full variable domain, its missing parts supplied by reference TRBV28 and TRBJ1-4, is DVKVTQSSRYLVKRTGEKVFLECVQDMDHENMFWYRQDPGLGLRLIYFSYDVKMKEKGDIPEGYSVSREKKERFSLILESASTNQTSMYLCASSLGTVRQKLFFGSGTQLSVL.

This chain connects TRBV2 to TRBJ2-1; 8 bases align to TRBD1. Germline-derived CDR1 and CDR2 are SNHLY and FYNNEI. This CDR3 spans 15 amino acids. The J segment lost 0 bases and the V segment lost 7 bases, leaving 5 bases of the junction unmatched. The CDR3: CASIRDRSSYNEQFF. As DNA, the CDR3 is TGTGCCAGCATTCGGGACAGGAGCTCCTACAATGAGCAGTTCTTC.

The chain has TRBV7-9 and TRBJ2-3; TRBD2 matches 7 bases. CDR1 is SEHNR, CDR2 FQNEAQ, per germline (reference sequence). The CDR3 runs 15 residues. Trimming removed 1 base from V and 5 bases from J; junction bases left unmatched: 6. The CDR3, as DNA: TGTGCCAGCAGCTTAGGTTGGCGGGAGAGAGATACGCAGTATTTT. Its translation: CASSLGWRERDTQYF.

The CDR3 is CASSLVPSAGANVLTF. The CDR3 DNA reads as TGCGCCAGCAGCTTGGTTCCCTCGGCTGGGGCCAACGTCCTGACTTTC. The chain employs TRBV5-1 and TRBJ2-6; D is undetermined. The V end was cut by 0 bases, the J end by 2 bases, with 9 bases between. This CDR3 contains 16 residues. The germline gives CDR1 SGHRS, CDR2 YFSETQ. The variable domain in full, with the rest retrieved from reference TRBV5-1 and TRBJ2-6, is KAGVTQTPRYLIKTRGQQVTLSCSPISGHRSVSWYQQTPGQGLQFLFEYFSETQRNKGNFPGRFSGRQFSNSRSEMNVSTLELGDSALYLCASSLVPSAGANVLTFGAGSRLTVL.

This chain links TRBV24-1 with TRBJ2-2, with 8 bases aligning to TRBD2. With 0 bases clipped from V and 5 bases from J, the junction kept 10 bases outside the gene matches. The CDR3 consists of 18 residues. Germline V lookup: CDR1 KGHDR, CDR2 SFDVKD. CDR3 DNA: TGTGCCACCAGTGATTTGGGTAGAAGCGGGAGTCGGACCGGGGAGCTGTTTTTT. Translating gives CATSDLGRSGSRTGELFF.

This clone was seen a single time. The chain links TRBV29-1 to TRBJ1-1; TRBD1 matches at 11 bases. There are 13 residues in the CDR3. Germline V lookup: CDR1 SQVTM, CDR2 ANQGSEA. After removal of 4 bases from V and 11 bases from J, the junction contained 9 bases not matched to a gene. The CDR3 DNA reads TGCAGCGTTGGTGGGACAGGGGGACCATGGGCTTTCTTT. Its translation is CSVGGTGGPWAFF.

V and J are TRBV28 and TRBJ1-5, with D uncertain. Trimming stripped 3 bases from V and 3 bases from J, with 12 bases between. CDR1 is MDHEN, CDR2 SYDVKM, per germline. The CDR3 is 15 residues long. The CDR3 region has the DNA TGTGCCAGCAGTTTTGGGCAAGTGATCAATCAGCCCCAGCATTTT. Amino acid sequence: CASSFGQVINQPQHF.

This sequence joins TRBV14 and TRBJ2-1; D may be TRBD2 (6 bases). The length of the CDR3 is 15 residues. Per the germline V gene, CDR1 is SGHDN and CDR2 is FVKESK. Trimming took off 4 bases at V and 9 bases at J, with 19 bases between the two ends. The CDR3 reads CASSPAGSSSGEQFF. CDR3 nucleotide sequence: TGTGCCAGCAGCCCAGCAGGGTCTAGTAGCGGTGAGCAGTTCTTC. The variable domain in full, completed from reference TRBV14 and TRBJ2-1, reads EAGVTQFPSHSVIEKGQTVTLRCDPISGHDNLYWYRRVMGKEIKFLLHFVKESKQDESGMPNNRFLAERTGGTYSTLKVQPAELEDSGVYFCASSPAGSSSGEQFFGPGTRLTVL.

For the CDR3, the DNA is TGTGCCAGTAGTATCGGACTAGCTGCCGAGACCCAGTACTTC. Encoded protein: CASSIGLAAETQYF. J is TRBJ2-5 and V is TRBV19; TRBD2 aligns across 8 bases. CDR1 and CDR2 (germline): LNHDA, SQIVND (reference sequence). The CDR3 loop spans 14 amino acids. Germline trimming cut 3 bases from V and 5 bases from J; bases unmatched to any gene: 5.

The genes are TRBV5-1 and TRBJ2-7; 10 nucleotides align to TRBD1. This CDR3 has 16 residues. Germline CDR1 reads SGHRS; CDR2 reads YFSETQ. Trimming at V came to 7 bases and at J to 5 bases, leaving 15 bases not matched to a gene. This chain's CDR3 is CASGLHGTGVGNEQYF. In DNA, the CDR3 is TGCGCCAGCGGACTGCACGGGACAGGGGTGGGCAACGAGCAGTACTTC.

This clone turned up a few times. The CDR3 DNA follows: TGCGCCAGCAGCTTGGGCAGGGTGTATGATACGCAGTATTTT. Amino acid sequence: CASSLGRVYDTQYF. V and J are TRBV5-1 and TRBJ2-3; a weak D match, TRBD1 (5 bases). Germline V gene sequence: CDR1 SGHRS, CDR2 YFSETQ. This CDR3 region has 14 residues. V lost 0 bases and J 6 bases, leaving 11 bases between the germline ends.

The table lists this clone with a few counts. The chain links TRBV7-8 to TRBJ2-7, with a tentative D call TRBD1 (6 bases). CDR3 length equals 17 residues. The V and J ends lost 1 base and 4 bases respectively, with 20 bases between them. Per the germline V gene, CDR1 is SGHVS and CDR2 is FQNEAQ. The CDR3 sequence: CASSLGLGQNPLYEQYV. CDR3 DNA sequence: TGTGCCAGCAGCTTAGGATTAGGACAGAATCCACTTTACGAGCAGTACGTC.

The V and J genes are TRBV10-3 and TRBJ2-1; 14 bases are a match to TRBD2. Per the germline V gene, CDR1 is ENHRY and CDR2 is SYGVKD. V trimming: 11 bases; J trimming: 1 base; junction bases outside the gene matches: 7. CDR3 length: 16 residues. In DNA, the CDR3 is TGTGCCTCAGCTGGGACTAGCGGGAGATCCTACAATGAGCAGTTCTTC. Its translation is CASAGTSGRSYNEQFF.